This T cell receptor beta chain is drawn from a study of response to subunit inactivated influenza vaccine. Study outcomes and limitations: The authors offered the suggestion that each seasonal influenza vaccination recruits few new T cells.

Each CDR3 protein gets one entry after TCRdb re-called the RT-PCR reads with MiXCR. This sample has more than 450,000 distinct CDR3 sequences; approximately 10% occur once, and the top ten carry roughly a tenth. In germline, CDR1 is SGHAT, CDR2 FQNNGV. CDR3 size: 20 residues. Unmatched junction bases numbered 15, after V lost 4 bases and J lost 0 bases. This clonotype was seen more than once but under ten times. The target antigen is unknown. This TCR derives from a man between 50 and 59 years old who received an inactivated influenza vaccine. Sequenced here: PBMCs from blood, sampled on the day of vaccination. The J gene is TRBJ2-1, the V gene TRBV11-2; TRBD2 matches 10 bases. CDR3 protein: CASSSRGGIAGGHSYNEQFF. The CDR3 DNA reads as TGTGCCAGCAGCTCCCGAGGGGGAATAGCGGGAGGCCACTCCTACAATGAGCAGTTCTTC.